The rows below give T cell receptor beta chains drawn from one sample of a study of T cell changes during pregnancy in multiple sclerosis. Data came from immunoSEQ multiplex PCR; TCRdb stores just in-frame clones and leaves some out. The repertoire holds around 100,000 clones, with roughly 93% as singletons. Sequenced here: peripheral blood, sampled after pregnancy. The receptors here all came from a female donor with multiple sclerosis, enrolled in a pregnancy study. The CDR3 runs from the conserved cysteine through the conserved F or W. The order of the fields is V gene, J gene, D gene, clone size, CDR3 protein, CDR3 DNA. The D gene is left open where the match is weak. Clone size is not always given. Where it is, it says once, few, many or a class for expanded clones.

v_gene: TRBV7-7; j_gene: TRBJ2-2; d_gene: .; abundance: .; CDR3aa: CASSHQLSGSLTGELFF; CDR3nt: TGTGCCAGCAGCCATCAACTAAGTGGTTCTCTCACCGGGGAGCTGTTTTTT
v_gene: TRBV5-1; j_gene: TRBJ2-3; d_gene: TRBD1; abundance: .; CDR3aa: CASSATGGGGDTQYF; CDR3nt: TGCGCCAGCAGCGCGACAGGGGGAGGAGGAGATACGCAGTATTTT
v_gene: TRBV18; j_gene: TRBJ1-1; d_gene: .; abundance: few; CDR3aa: CASSPHGQGIVTEAFF; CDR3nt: TGTGCCAGCTCACCACACGGGCAGGGGATTGTCACTGAAGCTTTCTTT
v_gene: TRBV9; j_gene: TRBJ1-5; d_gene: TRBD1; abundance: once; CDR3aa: CASSALDRAHQPQHF; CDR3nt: TGTGCCAGCAGCGCCCTCGACAGGGCCCATCAGCCCCAGCATTTT
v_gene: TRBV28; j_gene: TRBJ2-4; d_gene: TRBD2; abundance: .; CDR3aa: CASSLGHGGGIQYF; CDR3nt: TGTGCCAGCAGTTTAGGACACGGGGGGGGCATTCAGTACTTC
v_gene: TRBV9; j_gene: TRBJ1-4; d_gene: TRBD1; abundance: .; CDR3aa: CASSVEGRQGLREKLFF; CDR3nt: TGTGCCAGCAGCGTAGAAGGCCGACAGGGACTGAGGGAAAAACTGTTTTTT
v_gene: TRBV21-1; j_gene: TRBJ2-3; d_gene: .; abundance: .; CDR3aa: CASSKGVGQKTHTDTQYF; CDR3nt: TGTGCCAGCAGCAAAGGAGTGGGACAAAAAACCCACACAGATACGCAGTATTTT
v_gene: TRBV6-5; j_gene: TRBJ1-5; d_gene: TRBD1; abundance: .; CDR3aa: CASSRDSYQPQHF; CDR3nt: TGTGCCAGCAGCCGGGACAGCTATCAGCCCCAGCATTTT
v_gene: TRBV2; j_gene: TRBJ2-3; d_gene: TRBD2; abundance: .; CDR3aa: CASNPGGDTQYF; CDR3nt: TGTGCCAGCAACCCCGGGGGGGATACGCAGTATTTT
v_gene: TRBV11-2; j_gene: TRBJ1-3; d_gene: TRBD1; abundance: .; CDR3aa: CASSLDRGLGNTIYF; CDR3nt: TGTGCCAGCAGTCTCGACAGGGGGTTGGGAAACACCATATATTTT
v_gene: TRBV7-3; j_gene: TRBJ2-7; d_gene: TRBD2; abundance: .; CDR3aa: CASSLAAGNYEQYF; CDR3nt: TGTGCCAGCAGCTTAGCAGCGGGGAACTACGAGCAGTACTTC
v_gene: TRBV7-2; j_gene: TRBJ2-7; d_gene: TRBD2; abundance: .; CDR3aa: CASSIGLARTYEQYF; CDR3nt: TGTGCCAGCAGCATAGGACTAGCGCGAACCTACGAGCAGTACTTC
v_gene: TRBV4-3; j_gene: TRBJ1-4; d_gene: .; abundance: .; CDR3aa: CASSLTLRADCEKLFF; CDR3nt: TGCGCCAGCAGCCTCACACTCAGGGCAGACTGTGAAAAACTGTTTTTT
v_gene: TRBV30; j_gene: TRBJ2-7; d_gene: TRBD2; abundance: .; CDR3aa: CACGGAGDTYEQYF; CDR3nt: TGTGCCTGCGGGGGGGCAGGGGACACCTACGAGCAGTACTTC
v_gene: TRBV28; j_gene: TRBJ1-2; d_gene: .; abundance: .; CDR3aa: CASIRPGGWKGYTF; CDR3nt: TGTGCCAGCATCCGCCCGGGGGGTTGGAAGGGCTACACCTTC
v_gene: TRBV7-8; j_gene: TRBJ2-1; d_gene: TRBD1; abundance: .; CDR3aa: CASSSDRGNFWFF; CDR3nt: TGTGCCAGCAGCTCAGACAGGGGGAATTTTTGGTTCTTC
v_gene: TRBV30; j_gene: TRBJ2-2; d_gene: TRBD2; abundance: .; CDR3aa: CAWSKVGGSAGELFF; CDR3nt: TGTGCCTGGAGTAAAGTCGGCGGGAGCGCCGGGGAGCTGTTTTTT
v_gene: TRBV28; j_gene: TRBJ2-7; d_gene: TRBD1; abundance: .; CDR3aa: CASSLWDRGYEQYF; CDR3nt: TGTGCCAGCAGTTTATGGGACAGGGGTTACGAGCAGTACTTC
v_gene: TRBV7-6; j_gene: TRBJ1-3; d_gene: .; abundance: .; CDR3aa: CASSGGGSLSGNTIYF; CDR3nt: TGTGCCAGCAGCGGTGGAGGAAGCCTCTCTGGAAACACCATATATTTT
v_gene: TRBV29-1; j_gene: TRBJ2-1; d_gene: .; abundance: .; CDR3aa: CSVVRGTAYNEQFF; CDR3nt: TGCAGCGTTGTACGGGGAACGGCCTACAATGAGCAGTTCTTC
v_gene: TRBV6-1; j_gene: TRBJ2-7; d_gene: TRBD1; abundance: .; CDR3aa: CASRRDRGGYEQYF; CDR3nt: TGTGCCAGCAGGAGGGACAGGGGGGGCTACGAGCAGTACTTC
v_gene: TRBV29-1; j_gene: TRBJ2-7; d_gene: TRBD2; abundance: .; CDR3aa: CSVEGGAGVYEQYF; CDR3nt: TGCAGCGTTGAGGGAGGGGCCGGCGTTTACGAGCAGTACTTC